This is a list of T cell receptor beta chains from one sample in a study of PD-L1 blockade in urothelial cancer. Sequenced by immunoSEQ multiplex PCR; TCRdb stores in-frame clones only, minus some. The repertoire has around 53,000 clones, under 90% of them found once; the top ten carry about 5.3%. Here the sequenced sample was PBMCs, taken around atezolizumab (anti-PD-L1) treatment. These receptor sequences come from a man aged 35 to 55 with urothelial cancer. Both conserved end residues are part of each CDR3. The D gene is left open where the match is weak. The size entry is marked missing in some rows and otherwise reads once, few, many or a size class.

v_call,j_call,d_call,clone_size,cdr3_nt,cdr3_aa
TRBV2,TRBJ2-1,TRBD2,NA,TGTGCCAGCAGTGTGGCGGGAGGGTACAATGAGCAGTTCTTC,CASSVAGGYNEQFF
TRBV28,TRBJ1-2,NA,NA,TGTGCCAGCAGTTCCCCACCTCGGCAGGGAAACTATGGCTACACCTTC,CASSSPPRQGNYGYTF
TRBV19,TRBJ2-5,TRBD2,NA,TGTGCCAGTAGTCCGAGGACTAGCGGGACCCGAAGGGAGACCCAGTACTTC,CASSPRTSGTRRETQYF
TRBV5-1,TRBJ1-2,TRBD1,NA,TGCGCCAGCAGCCGGACTTCAGGGGGCGCCGGGGGCTACACCTTC,CASSRTSGGAGGYTF
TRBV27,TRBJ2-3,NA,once,TGTGCCAGCAGCCGGGTCAAGAGAGATACGCAGTATTTT,CASSRVKRDTQYF
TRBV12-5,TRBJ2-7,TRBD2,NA,TGTGCTAGTGGCCCTCTCCCACCGGGACTAGCGGGATCCTACGAGCAGTACTTC,CASGPLPPGLAGSYEQYF
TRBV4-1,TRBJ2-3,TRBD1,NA,TGCGCCAGCAGCCAAAGGGACAACAGGGGAGATACGCAGTATTTT,CASSQRDNRGDTQYF
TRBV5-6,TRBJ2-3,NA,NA,TGTGCCAGCAGCTTCCGAGATACGCAGTATTTT,CASSFRDTQYF
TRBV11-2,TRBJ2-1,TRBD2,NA,TGTGCCAGCAGCCCCCGACTAGCGGGAGGGTCCTACAATGAGCAGTTCTTC,CASSPRLAGGSYNEQFF
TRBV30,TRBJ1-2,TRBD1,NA,TGTGCCTGGAGTGCTACGGGACAGGGACTTTATGGCTACACCTTC,CAWSATGQGLYGYTF
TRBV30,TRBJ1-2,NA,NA,TGTGCCTGTTATTCTAGTGGCTACACCTTC,CACYSSGYTF
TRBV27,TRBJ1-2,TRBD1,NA,TGTGCCAGCAGTCAAACCGGGACAGGGGGCTATGGCTACACCTTC,CASSQTGTGGYGYTF
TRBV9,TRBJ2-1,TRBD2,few,TGTGCCAGCAGCGTATCAGGACTAGCGGGAGGGTGGACCGGTTACAATGAGCAGTTCTTC,CASSVSGLAGGWTGYNEQFF
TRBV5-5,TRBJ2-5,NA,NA,TGTGCCAGCAGCCCCGCAGGGGCCCGCCCCGGTGAGACCCAGTACTTC,CASSPAGARPGETQYF
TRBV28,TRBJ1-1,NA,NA,TGTGCCGCCCGCCTAAGGGGGGGCACTGAAGCTTTCTTT,CAARLRGGTEAFF
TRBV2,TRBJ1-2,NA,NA,TGTGCCAGCAGTGAAGCGCTTCGACACTCGGGCTACACCTTC,CASSEALRHSGYTF
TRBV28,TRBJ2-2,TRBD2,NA,TGTGCCAGCAGTTCCTCGGGACTAGCGGGCTTCGGGGGCGGGGAGCTGTTTTTT,CASSSSGLAGFGGGELFF
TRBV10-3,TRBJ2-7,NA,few,TGTGCCATCAGGGACCCGGGGGTCGCTTCCTACGAGCAGTACTTC,CAIRDPGVASYEQYF
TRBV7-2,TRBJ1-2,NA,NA,TGTGCCAGCAGCTTGGAACAGGGCTATGGCTACACCTTC,CASSLEQGYGYTF
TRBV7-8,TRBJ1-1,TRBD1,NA,TGTGCCAGCAGCGAAAACGCACAGGGGAAAGGGGCTGAAGCTTTCTTT,CASSENAQGKGAEAFF
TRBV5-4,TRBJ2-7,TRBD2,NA,TGTGCCAGCAGTCGAAGACTAGCGGGAACCTACGAGCAGTACTTC,CASSRRLAGTYEQYF
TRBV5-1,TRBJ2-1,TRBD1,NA,TGCGCCAGCAGGCCCCGGGACAGGGGACAACATGAGCAGTTCTTC,CASRPRDRGQHEQFF
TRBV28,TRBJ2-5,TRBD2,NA,TGTGCCAGCAGTTCTCGAACGGGGAGGGGAGAAGAGACCCAGTACTTC,CASSSRTGRGEETQYF
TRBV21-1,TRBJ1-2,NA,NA,TGTGCCAGCAGCACTTACGAGGACAGGGTATATGGCTACACCTTC,CASSTYEDRVYGYTF
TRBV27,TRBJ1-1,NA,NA,TGTGCCAGCAGTGGGGGGGCGAGGGCTTTCTTT,CASSGGARAFF
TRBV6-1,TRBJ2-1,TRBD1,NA,TGTGCCAGCAGTGAAGCCCCAGGGGGCTCCTACAATGAGCAGTTCTTC,CASSEAPGGSYNEQFF
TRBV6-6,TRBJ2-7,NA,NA,TGTGCCAGCAGTTCCCCCGACAGTTTCCACGAGCAGTACTTC,CASSSPDSFHEQYF
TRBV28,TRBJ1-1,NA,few,TGTGCCAGCAGCCGCGCTATGACAGTGAACACTGAAGCTTTCTTT,CASSRAMTVNTEAFF
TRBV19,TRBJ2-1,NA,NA,TGTGCCAGTACGAAACAGGCCTGGCTATACAATGAGCAGTTCTTC,CASTKQAWLYNEQFF
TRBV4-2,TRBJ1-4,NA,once,TGTGCCAGCAGCCAAGTCTTGGGACTGGCAACTAATGAAAAACTGTTTTTT,CASSQVLGLATNEKLFF
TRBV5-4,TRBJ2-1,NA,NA,TGTGCCAGCAGCATTCGTGAGCAGTTCTTC,CASSIREQFF
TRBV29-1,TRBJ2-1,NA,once,TGCAGCGTTGAAGATCCGTCGAGCGCTCGGACCTACAATGAGCAGTTCTTC,CSVEDPSSARTYNEQFF
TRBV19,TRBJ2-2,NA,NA,TGTGCCAGCACTAGGAACACCGGGGAGCTGTTTTTT,CASTRNTGELFF
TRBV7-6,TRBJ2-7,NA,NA,TGTGCCAGCATTCCCCCAGCAGGGGACGAGCAGTACTTC,CASIPPAGDEQYF
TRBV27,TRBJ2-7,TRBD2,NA,TGTGCCAGCAGCACTAGCGGGAGGGGGAGCTCCTACGAGCAGTACTTC,CASSTSGRGSSYEQYF
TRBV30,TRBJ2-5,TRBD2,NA,TGTGCCTGGAGTGTGGGCGGGACTAGATCCGAGACCCAGTACTTC,CAWSVGGTRSETQYF
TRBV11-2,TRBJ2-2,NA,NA,TGTGCCAGCAGCACCTTTGGTCGGGGTAACACCGGGGAGCTGTTTTTT,CASSTFGRGNTGELFF
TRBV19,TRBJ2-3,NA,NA,TGTGCCAGTAGTGCTCCCGGGGTTGGGGATACGCAGTATTTT,CASSAPGVGDTQYF
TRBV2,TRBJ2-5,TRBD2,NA,TGTGCCAGCAGATTTACCCCGACTAGCGGGAGCGAGACCCAGTACTTC,CASRFTPTSGSETQYF
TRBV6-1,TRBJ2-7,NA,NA,TGTGCCAGCGGAATGAGGGTAGGGGAGCAGTACTTC,CASGMRVGEQYF
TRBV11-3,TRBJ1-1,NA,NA,TGTGCCAGCAGCTTACAGGTCCTTATGGACACTGAAGCTTTCTTT,CASSLQVLMDTEAFF
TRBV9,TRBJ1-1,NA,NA,TGTGCCAGCAGCGTAGTACAGCAGGTGGTTATCGGGGACACTGAAGCTTTCTTT,CASSVVQQVVIGDTEAFF
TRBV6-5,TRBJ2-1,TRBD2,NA,TGTGCCAGCAGTTACTCGGCCACGGGAGGTCAGGATGAGCAGTTCTTC,CASSYSATGGQDEQFF
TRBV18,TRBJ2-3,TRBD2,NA,TGTGCCAGCATTCCGGGACTAGCGAGAACAGATACGCAGTATTTT,CASIPGLARTDTQYF
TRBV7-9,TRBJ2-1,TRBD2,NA,TGTGCCAGCAGCCCACGGACTAGCGGGACGAATGAGCAGTTCTTC,CASSPRTSGTNEQFF
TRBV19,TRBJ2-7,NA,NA,TGTGCCAGTAGTATAGCCGGGACACCTTACGAGCAGTACTTC,CASSIAGTPYEQYF